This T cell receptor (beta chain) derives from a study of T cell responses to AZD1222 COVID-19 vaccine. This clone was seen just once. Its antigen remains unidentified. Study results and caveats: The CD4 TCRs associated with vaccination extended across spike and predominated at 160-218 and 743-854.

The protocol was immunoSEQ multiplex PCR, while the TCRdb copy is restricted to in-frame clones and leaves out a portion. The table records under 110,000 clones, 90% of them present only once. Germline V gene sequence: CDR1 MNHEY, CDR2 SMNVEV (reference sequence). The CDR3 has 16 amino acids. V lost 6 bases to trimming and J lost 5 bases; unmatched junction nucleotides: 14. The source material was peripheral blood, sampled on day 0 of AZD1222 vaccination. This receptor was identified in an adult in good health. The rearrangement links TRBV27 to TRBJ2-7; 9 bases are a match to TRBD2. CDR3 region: CASRIRGGGVRNEQYF. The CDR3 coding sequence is TGTGCCAGCAGGATAAGAGGCGGGGGGGTGAGGAACGAGCAGTACTTC.